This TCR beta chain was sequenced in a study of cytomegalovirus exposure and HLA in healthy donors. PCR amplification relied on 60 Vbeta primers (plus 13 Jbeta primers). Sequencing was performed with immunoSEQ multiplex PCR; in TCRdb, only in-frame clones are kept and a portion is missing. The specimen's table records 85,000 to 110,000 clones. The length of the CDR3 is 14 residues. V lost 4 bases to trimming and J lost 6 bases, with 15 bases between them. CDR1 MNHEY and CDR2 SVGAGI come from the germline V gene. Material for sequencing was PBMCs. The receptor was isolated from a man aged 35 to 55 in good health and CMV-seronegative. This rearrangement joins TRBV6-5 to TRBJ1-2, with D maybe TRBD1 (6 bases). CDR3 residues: CASSFGSGGDGYTF. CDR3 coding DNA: TGTGCCAGCAGTTTTGGGTCGGGGGGCGATGGCTACACCTTC.